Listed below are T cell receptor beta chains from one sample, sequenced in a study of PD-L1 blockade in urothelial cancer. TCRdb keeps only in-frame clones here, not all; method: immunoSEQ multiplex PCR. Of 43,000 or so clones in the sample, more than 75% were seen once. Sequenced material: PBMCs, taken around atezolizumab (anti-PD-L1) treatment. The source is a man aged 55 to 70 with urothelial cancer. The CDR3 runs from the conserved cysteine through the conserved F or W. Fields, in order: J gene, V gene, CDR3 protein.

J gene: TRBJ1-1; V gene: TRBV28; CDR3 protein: CASSPMAGDTEAFF
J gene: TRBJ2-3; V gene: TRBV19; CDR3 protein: CASSIGQGNGADTQYF
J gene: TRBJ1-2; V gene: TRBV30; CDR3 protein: CAWSRQGLNYGYTF
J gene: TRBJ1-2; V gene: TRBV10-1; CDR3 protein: CASSDPGRGAAGYTF
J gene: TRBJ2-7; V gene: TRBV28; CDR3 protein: CASSPTLGQSSYEQYF
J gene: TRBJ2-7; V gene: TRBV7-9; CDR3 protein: CASSQVSSYEQYF
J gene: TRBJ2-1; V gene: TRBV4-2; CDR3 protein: CASSQVGTSGGNEQFF
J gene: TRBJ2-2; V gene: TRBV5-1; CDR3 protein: CASSSPPSSGSPTGELFF
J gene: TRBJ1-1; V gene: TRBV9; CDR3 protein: CASSSGNRVMNTEAFF
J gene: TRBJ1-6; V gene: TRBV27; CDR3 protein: CASSPVARYNSPLHF
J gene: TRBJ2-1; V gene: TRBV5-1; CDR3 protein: CASSLDRPLYNEQFF
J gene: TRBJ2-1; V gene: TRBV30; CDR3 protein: CAWSGQVGTYNEQFF
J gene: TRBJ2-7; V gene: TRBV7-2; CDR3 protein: CASSYGREWQYF
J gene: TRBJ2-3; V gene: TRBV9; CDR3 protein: CASSPPTDTQYF
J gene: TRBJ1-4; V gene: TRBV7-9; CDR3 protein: CASSFKATQATNEKLFF
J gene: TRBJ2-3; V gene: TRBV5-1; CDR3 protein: CASSFGASGGSDTQYF
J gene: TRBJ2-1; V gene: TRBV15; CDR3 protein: CATSRDSGGYNEQFF
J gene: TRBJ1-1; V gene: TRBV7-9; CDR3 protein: CASSSIGMNTEAFF
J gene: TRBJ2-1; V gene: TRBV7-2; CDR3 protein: CASSPPLPNEQFF
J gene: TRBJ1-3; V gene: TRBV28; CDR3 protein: CASSLNPGGFGGNTIYF
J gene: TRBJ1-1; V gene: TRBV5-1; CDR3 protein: CASSFLLAGRGAEAFF
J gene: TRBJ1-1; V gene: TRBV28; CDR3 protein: CASSLPGQLNTEAFF
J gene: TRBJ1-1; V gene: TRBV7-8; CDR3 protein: CASSVHQGANTEAFF
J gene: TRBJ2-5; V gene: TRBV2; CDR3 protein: CASAIERGGRETQYF
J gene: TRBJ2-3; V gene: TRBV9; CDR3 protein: CASSVQDSSTDTQYF
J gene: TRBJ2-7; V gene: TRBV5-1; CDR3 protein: CASSLTPGTEPDEQYF
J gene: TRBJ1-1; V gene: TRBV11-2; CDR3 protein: CASSPWGVGNTEAFF
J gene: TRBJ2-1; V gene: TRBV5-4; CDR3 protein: CASSSPGLAGVNEQFF
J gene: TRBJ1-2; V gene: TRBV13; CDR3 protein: CASSSRWAGYTF
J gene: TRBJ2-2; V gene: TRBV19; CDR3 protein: CATTRDGTGELFF
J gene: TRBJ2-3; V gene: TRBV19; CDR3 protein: CASTDRGARYF
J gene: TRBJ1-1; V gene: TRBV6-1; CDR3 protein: CASKGGSGTEAFF
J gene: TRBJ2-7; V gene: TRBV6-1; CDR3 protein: CASSERGQRYEQYF
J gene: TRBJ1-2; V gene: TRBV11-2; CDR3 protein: CASSLSQGAYGYTF
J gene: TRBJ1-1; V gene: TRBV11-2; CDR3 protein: CASSFQNTEAFF
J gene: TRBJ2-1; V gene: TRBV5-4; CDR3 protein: CASSSRDRGSHEQFF
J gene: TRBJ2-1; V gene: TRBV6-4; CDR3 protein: CASSEQGARGEQFF
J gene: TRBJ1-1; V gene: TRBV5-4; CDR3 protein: CASSPGGSNTEAFF
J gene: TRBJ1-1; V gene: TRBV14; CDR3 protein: CASSQDLGGGVSTEAFF
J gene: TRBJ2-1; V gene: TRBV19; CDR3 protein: CASSQAGVLYNEQFF
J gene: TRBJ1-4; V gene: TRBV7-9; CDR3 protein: CAITGSGEKLFF
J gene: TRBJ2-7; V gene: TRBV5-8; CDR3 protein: CASSFNLAGGSEQYF
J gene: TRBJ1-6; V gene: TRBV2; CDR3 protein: CASSEEGSSYNSPLHF
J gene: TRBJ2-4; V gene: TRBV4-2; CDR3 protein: CASSQDLTGAKNIQYF
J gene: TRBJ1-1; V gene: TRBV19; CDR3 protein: CASMLWRQNTEAFF
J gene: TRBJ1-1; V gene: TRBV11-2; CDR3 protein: CASSSRGLNTEAFF
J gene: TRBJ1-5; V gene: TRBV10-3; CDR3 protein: CAISEGRESNQPQHF
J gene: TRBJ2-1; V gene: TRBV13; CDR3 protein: CASSLGLAVVQNNEQFF
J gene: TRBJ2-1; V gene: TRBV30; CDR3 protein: CALYRVYNEQFF
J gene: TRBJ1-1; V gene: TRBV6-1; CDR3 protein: CASSDRQRNTEAFF
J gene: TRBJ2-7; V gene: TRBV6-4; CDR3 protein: CASSERLESYEQYF
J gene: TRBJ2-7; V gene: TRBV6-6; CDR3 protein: CASSGVGRGEQYF
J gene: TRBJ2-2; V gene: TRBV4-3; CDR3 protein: CASSQEAGGAHRELFF